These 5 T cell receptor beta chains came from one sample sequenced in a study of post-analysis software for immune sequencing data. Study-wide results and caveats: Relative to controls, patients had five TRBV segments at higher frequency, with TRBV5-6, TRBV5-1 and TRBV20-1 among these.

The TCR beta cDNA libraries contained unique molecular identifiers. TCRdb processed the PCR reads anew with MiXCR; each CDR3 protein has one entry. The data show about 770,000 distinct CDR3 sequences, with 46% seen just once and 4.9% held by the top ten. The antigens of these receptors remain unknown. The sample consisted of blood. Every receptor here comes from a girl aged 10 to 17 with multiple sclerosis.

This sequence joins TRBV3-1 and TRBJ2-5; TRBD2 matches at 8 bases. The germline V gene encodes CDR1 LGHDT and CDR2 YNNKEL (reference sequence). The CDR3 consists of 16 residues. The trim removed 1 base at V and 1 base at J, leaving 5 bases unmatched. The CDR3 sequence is CASSQGEAGVQETQYF. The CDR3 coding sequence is TGTGCCAGCAGCCAAGGGGAAGCGGGGGTCCAAGAGACCCAGTACTTC.

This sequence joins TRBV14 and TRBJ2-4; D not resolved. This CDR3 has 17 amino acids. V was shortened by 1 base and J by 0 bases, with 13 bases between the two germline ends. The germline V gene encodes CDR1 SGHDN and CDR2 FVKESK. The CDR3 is CASSQGVGIQAKNIQYF. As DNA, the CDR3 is TGTGCCAGCAGCCAAGGTGTTGGAATTCAAGCCAAAAACATTCAGTACTTC.

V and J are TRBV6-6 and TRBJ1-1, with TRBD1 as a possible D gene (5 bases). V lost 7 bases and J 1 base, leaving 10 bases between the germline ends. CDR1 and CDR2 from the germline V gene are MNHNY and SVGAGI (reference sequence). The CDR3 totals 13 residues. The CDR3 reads CASTAGTNTEAFF. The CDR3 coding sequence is TGTGCCAGCACCGCCGGGACGAACACTGAAGCTTTCTTT.

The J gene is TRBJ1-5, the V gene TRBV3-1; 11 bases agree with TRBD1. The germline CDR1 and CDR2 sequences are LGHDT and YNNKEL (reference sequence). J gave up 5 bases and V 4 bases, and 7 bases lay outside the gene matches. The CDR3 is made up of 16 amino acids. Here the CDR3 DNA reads TGTGCCAGCAGCCCCGGGACAGGGGGACGCGATCAGCCCCAGCATTTT. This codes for CASSPGTGGRDQPQHF.

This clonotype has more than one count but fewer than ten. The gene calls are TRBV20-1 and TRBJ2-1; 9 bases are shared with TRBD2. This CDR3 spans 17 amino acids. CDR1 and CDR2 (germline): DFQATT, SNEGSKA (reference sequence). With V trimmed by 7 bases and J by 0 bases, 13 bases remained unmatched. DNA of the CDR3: TGCAGTGGTAACACCGGGACTAGCCGATTCTCCTACAATGAGCAGTTCTTC. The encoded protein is CSGNTGTSRFSYNEQFF.